What follows is one T cell receptor beta chain and its context. Its antigen is currently not known. Base qualities are not recorded, but no much larger clone differs from it by a single base. This record belongs to a study of CD8+ T cells in alopecia areata (dated by TCRdb to the late 2010s). In the study overall: Treated patients were enrolled in an open-label pilot trial of oral tofacitinib at 5 to 10 mg twice daily for moderate-to-severe alopecia areata. Tofacitinib was given for 6 to 18 months, followed by 6 months of follow-up off drug to assess delayed response and recurrence. Disease severity in treated patients was measured with the SALT score, which quantifies the percentage of affected scalp surface area. High-throughput TCRbeta sequencing was used to examine T cell clonal expansion in alopecia areata in both the C3H/HeJ mouse model and human patients. On the human side, TCRbeta sequencing was run on scalp tissue and on sorted CD4+ and CD8+ peripheral blood T cells from healthy controls and from alopecia areata patients with either patchy or totalis/universalis disease. Patients on tofacitinib were biopsied at baseline and after 4 and 24 weeks of treatment, and several of the patients also had a later scalp biopsy. Scalp clonality was compared among normal scalp (n=4), patchy alopecia areata scalp (n=8), and alopecia totalis/universalis scalp (n=8). The RNA source kit depended on sample type: the PAXgene miRNA kit for fixed scalp, the miRNeasy kit for PBMCs, and the RNeasy kit for mouse skin. TCRbeta CDR3 regions were amplified by immunoSEQ multiplex PCR using 35 Vbeta forward and 13 Jbeta reverse primers. Study-level results and caveats: Lesional scalp, especially in alopecia totalis/universalis, showed higher clonality and more expanded CD8+ clones than normal scalp, suggesting antigenic drive. The treated cohort was small, with a single nonresponder, so links between baseline CD8+ expansion and response need larger studies. Shared TCR sequences between patients were less evident than in mice, which may be partly attributable to HLA diversity in the patient population. During tofacitinib treatment, many expanded lesional clones remained in scalp and blood, and this persistence may partly explain relapse after treatment is stopped. Tofacitinib significantly lowered scalp clonality and the number of expanded CD8+ clones among the top 100 scalp clones. Unlike mouse skin, which is dominated by gammadelta T cells, normal human skin has resident alphabeta T cells that are also sequenced, and this complicates analysis of the scalp TCR repertoire.

The meaning of the sample's treatment or condition label: oral pan-JAK inhibitor, 5-10 mg twice daily. Lesional scalp punch biopsies and peripheral blood were obtained from alopecia areata patients. PBMCs were isolated by density centrifugation and stained for CD3, CD4 and CD8, after which CD4+ and CD8+ T cells were sorted on a FACSAria. Between the V and J ends, shortened by 4 bases and 8 bases respectively, the junction contains 18 bases. CDR1 GTSNPN and CDR2 SVGIG were looked up in the germline V gene (reference sequence). The CDR3 has 15 amino acids, counting the end cysteine and phenylalanine. Of the read, only the CDR3 DNA is kept; its 45 bases are in frame from base 1. The method was the immunoSEQ multiplex PCR assay. RNA was extracted from all samples and reverse transcribed into cDNA, which served as template for TCR sequencing. SuperScript III was used to make first-strand cDNA, primed with a 2:1 mix of oligo-dT and random hexamers. Amplification bias was assessed with a synthetic immune receptor repertoire, and residual bias was removed computationally. As for how the authors treated the data: Raw reads were preprocessed for error removal, and CDR3 was defined according to IMGT conventions as running from the conserved cysteine to phenylalanine. Clonality was calculated as 1 minus Shannon entropy normalized by log2 of the number of productive unique TCRs. CD4 or CD8 identity of scalp clones was inferred by cross-referencing scalp TCRbeta sequences with sorted blood CD4 and CD8 repertoires. Drawn from immuneACCESS, this table holds only the in-frame rearrangements with V and J called that TCRdb kept. Clones are partly lost; checked studies trace under half to an unresolved V gene and leave the rest unexplained. That table furnishes V, J and clone size, whereas the DNA furnished D and trimming. Counted in this sample were 180,000 or so clones; 58% of them appeared once. The ten largest clones add up to under 20% of the sample.

The clonotype was recovered from a human donor with alopecia areata. This specimen was CD4+ T cells sorted from blood, taken at approximately week 60, from a patient treated with tofacitinib. This chain is built from TRBV30 and TRBJ1-6; the best D guess is TRBD1, with 5 bases matching. In nucleotide form, the sequence is TGTGCCTGGAAAATTGGGCAGGGTTATGATTCACCCCTCCACTTT. This sequence encodes CAWKIGQGYDSPLHF.